Each of the 3 T cell receptor beta chains below was sequenced from the same sample in a study of T cell changes during pregnancy in multiple sclerosis. Clones were read by immunoSEQ multiplex PCR, and TCRdb kept only the in-frame ones, dropping some. The sample yields tens of thousands of clones, approximately 86% seen once. Here the sequenced sample was CD4+ T cells from peripheral blood mononuclear cells, taken in the first trimester of pregnancy. All receptors derive from a female donor in good health, enrolled as a control in a pregnancy study.

The chain carries TRBV9 and TRBJ2-3; TRBD1 might be the D (6 bases). The CDR3 spans 15 residues. V shed 3 bases and J shed 4 bases, with 15 bases lying between them. CDR1 SGDLS and CDR2 YYNGEE come from the germline V gene. This CDR3 reads CASSGGTSNSDTQYF. The CDR3 bases are TGTGCCAGCAGCGGTGGGACATCTAACTCAGATACGCAGTATTTT.

The chain has TRBV28 and TRBJ2-5; 9 nucleotides match TRBD2. Germline V gene data show CDR1 as MDHEN and CDR2 as SYDVKM. V lost 5 bases to trimming and J lost 5 bases; unmatched junction nucleotides: 9. There are 15 residues in the CDR3. CDR3 nucleotide sequence: TGTGCCAGCAGTCCCCGACTAGCGGCTAGGGAGACCCAGTACTTC. Translation: CASSPRLAARETQYF.

V gene TRBV5-6 combines with J gene TRBJ2-3; 8 positions match TRBD1. CDR3 length equals 16 residues. V trimming: 4 bases; J trimming: 0 bases; junction bases outside the gene matches: 7. Germline V gene lookup returns CDR1 SGHDT and CDR2 YYEEEE. CDR3 nucleotides: TGTGCCAGCAGCCGGTCCGGGACAGGAAGCACAGATACGCAGTATTTT. It encodes CASSRSGTGSTDTQYF.